The sequence of this T cell receptor beta chain was determined in a study of CXCR3-negative and CXCR3-positive naive CD8 T cells. Study in general: Every library held about 1.5 +/- 0.3 million TRB reads, and the total came to roughly 150 million.

The authors prepared UMI-labeled TRB cDNA libraries by 5' RACE. TCRdb re-called the 5' RACE reads and gives one entry per CDR3 protein, without DNA. The listing contains 140,000 to 150,000 distinct CDR3 sequences. Comments on this clonotype: The antigen remains unidentified.

CDR1 and CDR2 (germline): MDHEN, SYDVKM. CDR3 length equals 14 residues. Overall study results and limits: The TRB CDR3s that CXCR3-positive naive cells carried were more hydrophobic than those of CXCR3-negative naive cells.

Among CD8+ T cells, naive ones were CD45RO-CCR7+CD27+CD95-. The chain combines TRBV28 with TRBJ2-7; TCRdb returns TRBD1, unconfirmable since there is no DNA. This clonotype originated in a human donor in good health. Some clones in this sample may be carry-over from other donors' samples. The sample was naive CXCR3+ CD8+ T cells from blood. Subset meaning: CD45RO-CCR7+CD27+CD95- naive CD8+ T cells expressing CXCR3 (TNR3+). The CDR3 spells CASSLAPKPYEQYF.